This section outlines one T cell receptor (beta chain) sequence together with its context. Its antigen is still unknown. The study reverse transcribed the entire isolated RNA, so it sequenced expressed TCRB transcripts. Method: immunoSEQ multiplex PCR; TCRdb's copy keeps in-frame clones and lacks some. Here the sample spans under 800,000 clones, 15% being singletons. This specimen comes from a study of beta chain features in type 1 diabetes. Study background: Summed over all samples, the examined sorted cells came to 95 million to 120 million. Findings and caveats of the study: Significant though moderate, a shortening of TCRB CDR3s appeared in all four CD4+ subsets of Type 1 diabetes patients. Patients and controls would share equally any PCR tilt toward shorter templates.

Between the trimmed V and J ends, which lost 0 bases and 5 bases, there was a span of 8 bases. This CDR3 has 14 amino acids. Germline CDR1 and CDR2: SGHNT and YYREEE (reference sequence). The receptor was isolated from a man younger than 35 in good health. This chain uses TRBV5-4 with TRBJ2-2; D not certain. Sequencing was carried out using naive CD4+ T cells from blood. The DNA of the CDR3 is TGTGCCAGCAGCTTGGACAGACGAACCGGGGAGCTGTTTTTT. Translating gives CASSLDRRTGELFF.